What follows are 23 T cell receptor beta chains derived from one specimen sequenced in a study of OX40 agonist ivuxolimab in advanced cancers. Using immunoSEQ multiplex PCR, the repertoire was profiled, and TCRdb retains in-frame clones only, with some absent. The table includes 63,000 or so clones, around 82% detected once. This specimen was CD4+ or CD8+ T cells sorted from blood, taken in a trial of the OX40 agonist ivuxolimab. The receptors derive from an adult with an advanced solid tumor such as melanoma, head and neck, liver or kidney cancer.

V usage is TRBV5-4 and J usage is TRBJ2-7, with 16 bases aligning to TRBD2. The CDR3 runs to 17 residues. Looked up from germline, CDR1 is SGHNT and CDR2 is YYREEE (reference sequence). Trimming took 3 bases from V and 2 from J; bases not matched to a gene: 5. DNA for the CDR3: TGTGCCAGCAGCTCGGGGACTAGCGGGGGGGCAGCCTACGAGCAGTACTTC. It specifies CASSSGTSGGAAYEQYF.

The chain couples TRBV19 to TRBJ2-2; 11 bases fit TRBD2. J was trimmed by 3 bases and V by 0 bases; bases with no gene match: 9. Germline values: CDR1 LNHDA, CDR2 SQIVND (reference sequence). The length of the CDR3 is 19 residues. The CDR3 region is CASSIDVLGTSGYTGELFF. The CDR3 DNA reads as TGTGCCAGTAGTATAGATGTCTTGGGGACTAGCGGCTACACCGGGGAGCTGTTTTTT.

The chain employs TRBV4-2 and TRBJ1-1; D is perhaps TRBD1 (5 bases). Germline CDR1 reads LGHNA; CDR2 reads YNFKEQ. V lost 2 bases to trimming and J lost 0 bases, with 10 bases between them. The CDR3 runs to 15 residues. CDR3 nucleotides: TGTGCCAGCAGCCAACCCGGGACGGTGAACACTGAAGCTTTCTTT. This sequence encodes CASSQPGTVNTEAFF.

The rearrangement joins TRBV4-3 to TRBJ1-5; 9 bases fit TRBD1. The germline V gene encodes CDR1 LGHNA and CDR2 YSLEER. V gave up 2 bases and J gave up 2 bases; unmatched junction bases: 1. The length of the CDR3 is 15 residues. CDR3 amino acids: CASSQRTGGNQPQHF. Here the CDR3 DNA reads TGCGCCAGCAGCCAACGGACAGGGGGCAATCAGCCCCAGCATTTT.

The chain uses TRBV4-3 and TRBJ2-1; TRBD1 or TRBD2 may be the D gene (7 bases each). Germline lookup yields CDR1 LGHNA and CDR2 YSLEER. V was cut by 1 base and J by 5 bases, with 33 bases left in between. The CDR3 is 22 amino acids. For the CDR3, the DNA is TGCGCCAGCAGCCAAGCAAGATACAGGGGATCCCGGGAGGAGAAAGGAGACAATGAGCAGTTCTTC. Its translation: CASSQARYRGSREEKGDNEQFF.

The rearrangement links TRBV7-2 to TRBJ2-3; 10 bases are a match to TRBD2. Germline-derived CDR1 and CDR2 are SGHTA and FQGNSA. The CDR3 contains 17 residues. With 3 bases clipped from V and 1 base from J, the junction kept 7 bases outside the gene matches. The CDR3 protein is CASSLGTSVFGTDTQYF. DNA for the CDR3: TGTGCCAGCAGCTTGGGGACTAGCGTCTTCGGCACAGATACGCAGTATTTT.

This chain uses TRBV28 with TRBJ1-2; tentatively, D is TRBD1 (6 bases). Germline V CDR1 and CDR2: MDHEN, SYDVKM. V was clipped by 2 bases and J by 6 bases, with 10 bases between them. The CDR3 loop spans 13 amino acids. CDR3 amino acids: CASSLAGDNGYTF. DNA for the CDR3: TGTGCCAGCAGTTTAGCAGGGGATAATGGCTACACCTTC.

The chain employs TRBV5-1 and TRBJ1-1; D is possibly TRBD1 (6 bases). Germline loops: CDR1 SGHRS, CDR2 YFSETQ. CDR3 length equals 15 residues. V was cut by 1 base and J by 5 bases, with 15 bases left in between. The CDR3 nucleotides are TGCGCCAGCAGCTTGACAGGGCAAGGGGGTACTGAAGCTTTCTTT. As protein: CASSLTGQGGTEAFF.

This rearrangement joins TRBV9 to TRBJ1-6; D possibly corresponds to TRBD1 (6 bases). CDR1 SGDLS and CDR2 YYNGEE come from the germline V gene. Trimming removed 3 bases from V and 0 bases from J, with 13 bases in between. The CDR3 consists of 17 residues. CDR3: CASSDRATGSYNSPLHF. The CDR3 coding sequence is TGTGCCAGCAGCGACAGGGCAACTGGCTCCTATAATTCACCCCTCCACTTT.

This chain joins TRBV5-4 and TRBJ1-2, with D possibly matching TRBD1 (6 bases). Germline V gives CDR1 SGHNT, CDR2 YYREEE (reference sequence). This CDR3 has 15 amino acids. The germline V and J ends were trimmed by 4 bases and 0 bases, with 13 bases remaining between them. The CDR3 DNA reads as TGTGCCAGCAGCCCGGGACACCGAGCTAACTATGGCTACACCTTC. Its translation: CASSPGHRANYGYTF.

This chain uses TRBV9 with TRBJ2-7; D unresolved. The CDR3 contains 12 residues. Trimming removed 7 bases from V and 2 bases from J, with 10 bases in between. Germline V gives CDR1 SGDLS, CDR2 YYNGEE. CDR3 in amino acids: CASGREAYEQYF. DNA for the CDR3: TGTGCCAGCGGGCGAGAGGCCTACGAGCAGTACTTC.

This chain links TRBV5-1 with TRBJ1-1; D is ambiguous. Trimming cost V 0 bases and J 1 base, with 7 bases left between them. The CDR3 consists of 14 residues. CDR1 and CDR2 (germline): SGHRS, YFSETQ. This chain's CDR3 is CASSLGTENTEAFF. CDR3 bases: TGCGCCAGCAGCTTGGGGACGGAGAACACTGAAGCTTTCTTT. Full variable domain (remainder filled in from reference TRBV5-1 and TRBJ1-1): KAGVTQTPRYLIKTRGQQVTLSCSPISGHRSVSWYQQTPGQGLQFLFEYFSETQRNKGNFPGRFSGRQFSNSRSEMNVSTLELGDSALYLCASSLGTENTEAFFGQGTRLTVV.

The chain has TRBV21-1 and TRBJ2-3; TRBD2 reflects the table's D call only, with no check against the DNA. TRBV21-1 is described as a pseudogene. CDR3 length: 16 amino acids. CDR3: CASSRLAGLMADTQYF. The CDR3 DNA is TGTGCCAGCAGCCGGCTAGCGGGGCTAATGGCAGATACGCAGTATTTT.

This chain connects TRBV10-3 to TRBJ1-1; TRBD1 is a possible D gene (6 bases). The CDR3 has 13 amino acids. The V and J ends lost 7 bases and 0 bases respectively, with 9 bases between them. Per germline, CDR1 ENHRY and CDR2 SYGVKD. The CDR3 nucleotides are TGTGCCATCACGACAGGCATGAACACTGAAGCTTTCTTT. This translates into CAITTGMNTEAFF.

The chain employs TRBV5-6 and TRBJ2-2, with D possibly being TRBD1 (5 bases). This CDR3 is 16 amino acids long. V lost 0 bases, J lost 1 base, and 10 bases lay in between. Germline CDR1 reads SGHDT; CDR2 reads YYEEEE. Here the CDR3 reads CASSLEWQGNTGELFF. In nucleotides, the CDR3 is TGTGCCAGCAGCTTGGAGTGGCAGGGGAACACCGGGGAGCTGTTTTTT.

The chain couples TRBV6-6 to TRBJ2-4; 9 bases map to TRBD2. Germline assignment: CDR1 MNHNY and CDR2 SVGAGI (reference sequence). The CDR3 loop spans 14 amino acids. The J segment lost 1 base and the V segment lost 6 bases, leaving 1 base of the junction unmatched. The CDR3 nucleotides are TGTGCCAGCAGGGCGGGAGGGGCCAAAAACATTCAGTACTTC. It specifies CASRAGGAKNIQYF.

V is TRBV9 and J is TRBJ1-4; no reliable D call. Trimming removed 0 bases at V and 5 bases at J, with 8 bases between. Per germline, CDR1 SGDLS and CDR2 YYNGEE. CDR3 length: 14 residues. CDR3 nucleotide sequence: TGTGCCAGCAGCGTAGGTCCAGAAAATGAAAAACTGTTTTTT. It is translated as CASSVGPENEKLFF.

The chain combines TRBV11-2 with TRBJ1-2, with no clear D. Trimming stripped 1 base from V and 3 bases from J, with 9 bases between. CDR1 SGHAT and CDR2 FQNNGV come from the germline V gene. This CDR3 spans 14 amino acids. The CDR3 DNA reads TGTGCCAGCAGCTTAGTCGCCGGGGACTATGGCTACACCTTC. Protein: CASSLVAGDYGYTF.

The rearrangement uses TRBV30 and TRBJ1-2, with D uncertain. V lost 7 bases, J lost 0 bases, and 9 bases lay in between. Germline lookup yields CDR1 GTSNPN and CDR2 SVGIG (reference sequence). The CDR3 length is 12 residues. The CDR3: CALAYSNYGYTF. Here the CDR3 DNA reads TGTGCCTTGGCTTATTCTAACTATGGCTACACCTTC.

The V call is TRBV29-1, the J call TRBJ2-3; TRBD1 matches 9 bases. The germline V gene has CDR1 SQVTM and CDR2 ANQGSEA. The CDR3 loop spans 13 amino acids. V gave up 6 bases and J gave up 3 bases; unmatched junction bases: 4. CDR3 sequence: CSVRTGATDTQYF. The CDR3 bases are TGCAGCGTGAGGACAGGGGCAACAGATACGCAGTATTTT.

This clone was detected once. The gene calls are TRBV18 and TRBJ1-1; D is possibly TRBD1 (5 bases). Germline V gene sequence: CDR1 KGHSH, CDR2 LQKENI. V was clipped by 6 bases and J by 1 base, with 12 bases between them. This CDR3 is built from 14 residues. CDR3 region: CASSPGQGNTEAFF. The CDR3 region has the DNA TGTGCCAGCTCCCCCGGCCAGGGGAACACTGAAGCTTTCTTT.

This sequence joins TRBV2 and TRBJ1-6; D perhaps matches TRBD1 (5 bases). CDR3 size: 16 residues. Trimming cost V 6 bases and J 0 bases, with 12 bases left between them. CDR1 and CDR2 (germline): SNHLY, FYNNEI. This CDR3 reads CASRGDGSSYNSPLHF. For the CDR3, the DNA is TGTGCCAGCAGGGGGGACGGGAGCTCCTATAATTCACCCCTCCACTTT.

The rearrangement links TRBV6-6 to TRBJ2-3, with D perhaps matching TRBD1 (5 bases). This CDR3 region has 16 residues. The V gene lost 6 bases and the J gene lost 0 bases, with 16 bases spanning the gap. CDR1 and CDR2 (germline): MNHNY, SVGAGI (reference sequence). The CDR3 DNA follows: TGTGCCAGCAGGACCTGGGGCGGCGGCAGCACAGATACGCAGTATTTT. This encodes CASRTWGGGSTDTQYF.